The 5 T cell receptor beta chains below were found in one sample sequenced in a study of shared clonotypes between healthy human individuals. TCRdb's copy holds only in-frame clones and misses some; the assay was immunoSEQ multiplex PCR. Of about 980,000 clones in the sample, approximately 76% were seen once. Sequenced material: memory CD4+ T cells sorted from blood. Sample subset: CD45RA-negative fraction. The receptors were gathered from a man younger than 35 in good health.

The chain is built from TRBV27 and TRBJ2-5; the D is unclear. Germline V lookup: CDR1 MNHEY, CDR2 SMNVEV (reference sequence). V lost 4 bases and J lost 5, with 11 bases in between. The CDR3 is 13 amino acids. CDR3 bases: TGTGCCAGCAGTTCCTGGTACGGGGAGACCCAGTACTTC. Translated: CASSSWYGETQYF.

Details on this clone: A read error may explain this, as a much larger clone is one base away. The CDR3 spells CASSLVGTNEKLFF. CDR3 DNA sequence: TGCGCCAGCAGCTTGGTAGGGACTAATGAAAAACTGTTTTTT. The chain links TRBV5-1 to TRBJ1-4, with no clear D. Germline V gene data show CDR1 as SGHRS and CDR2 as YFSETQ. The ends were cut back, 0 bases at V and 2 bases at J, with 5 bases in the middle. This CDR3 has 14 residues.

This rearrangement joins TRBV6-5 to TRBJ1-2, with D perhaps TRBD1 (6 bases). The CDR3 totals 13 residues. CDR1 and CDR2 from the germline V gene are MNHEY and SVGAGI. V lost 6 bases to trimming and J lost 3 bases, with 11 bases between them. The CDR3 here is CASSRQVDYGYTF. In DNA form, the CDR3 reads TGTGCCAGCAGCCGACAGGTCGACTATGGCTACACCTTC.

Judged by abundance, this clone is medium-sized. The gene calls are TRBV28 and TRBJ2-3; D gene uncertain. Germline CDR1 reads MDHEN; CDR2 reads SYDVKM. The V gene lost 6 bases and the J gene lost 3 bases, with 16 bases spanning the gap. The CDR3 sequence is 15 residues long. This CDR3 is CASSPPDQLTDTQYF. The CDR3 nucleotides read TGTGCCAGCAGCCCCCCGGACCAACTAACAGATACGCAGTATTTT.

V is TRBV5-4 and J is TRBJ2-5; D gene ambiguous. Germline values: CDR1 SGHNT, CDR2 YYREEE (reference sequence). The CDR3 totals 13 residues. Trimming shortened V by 5 bases and J by 1 base, and 9 bases separated the two germline ends. The CDR3 region has the DNA TGTGCCAGCAGTGCCATCGGCCAAGAGACCCAGTACTTC. Encoded protein: CASSAIGQETQYF.